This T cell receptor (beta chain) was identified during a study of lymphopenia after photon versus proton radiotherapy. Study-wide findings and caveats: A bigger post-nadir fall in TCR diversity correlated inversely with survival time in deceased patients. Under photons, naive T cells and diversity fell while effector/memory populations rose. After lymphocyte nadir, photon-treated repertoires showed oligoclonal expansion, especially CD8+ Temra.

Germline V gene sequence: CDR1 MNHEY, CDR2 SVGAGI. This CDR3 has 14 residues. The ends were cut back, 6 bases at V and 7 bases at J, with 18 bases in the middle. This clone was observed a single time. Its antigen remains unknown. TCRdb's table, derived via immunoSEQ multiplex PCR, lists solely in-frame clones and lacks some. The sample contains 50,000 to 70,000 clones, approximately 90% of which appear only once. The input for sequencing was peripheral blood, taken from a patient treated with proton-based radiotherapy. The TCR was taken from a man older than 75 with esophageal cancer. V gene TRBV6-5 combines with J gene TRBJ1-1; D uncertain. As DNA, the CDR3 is TGTGCCAGCAGCCTCGGGCCCGCTTCCGATGAAGCTTTCTTT. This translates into CASSLGPASDEAFF.